Given below is one TCR beta chain in context. Its antigen remains unidentified. The sample originates from a study of radiotherapy plus CTLA-4 blockade in lung cancer. Study details: Of the patients, 15% to 20% showed objective responses and around 32% attained disease control.

Whole-study findings and limits: Following radiotherapy plus ipilimumab, tumor-derived TCR clones expanded in the blood.

V lost 6 bases to trimming and J lost 4 bases, with 15 bases between them. The CDR3 totals 14 residues. Germline V CDR1 and CDR2: SGHAT, FQDESV (reference sequence). Data came from immunoSEQ multiplex PCR; TCRdb stores just in-frame clones and leaves some out. The sample shows about 90,000 clones, about four fifths of them seen only once. Those with chemo-refractory metastatic non-small-cell lung cancer were treated with focal radiation combined with CTLA-4 blockade using ipilimumab. The clonotype originates from a human donor with non-small cell lung cancer that progressed on radiotherapy plus ipilimumab. This chain joins TRBV11-1 and TRBJ2-5; no clear D gene. The sequencing used peripheral blood, collected from a patient treated with radiotherapy plus ipilimumab. DNA of the CDR3: TGTGCCAGCAGTCGTTCAGAGTCGGGAGAGACCCAGTACTTC. Protein: CASSRSESGETQYF.